This is a list of T cell receptor beta chains from one sample in a study of blood T cells in healthy people across ages. TCRdb ran MiXCR on the 5' RACE reads and lists one entry per CDR3 protein. Among about 1.7 million distinct CDR3 sequences listed, approximately 28% were seen once. Sequencing was performed on blood. The receptors here all came from a woman aged 25 to 39 in good health. Both conserved end residues are part of each CDR3. The D gene is left open where the match is weak. Not all rows give a size; the values are once, few, many and, for expanded clones, a class.

CDR3aa,CDR3nt,v_gene,abundance,j_gene,d_gene
CASSLGGGNSGETQYF,TGTGCCAGCAGCTTAGGTGGCGGGAACTCAGGAGAGACCCAGTACTTC,TRBV7-2,-,TRBJ2-5,-
CASSLVPAGYEQFF,TGTGCCAGCAGCTTAGTCCCCGCAGGCTACGAGCAGTTCTTC,TRBV7-2,-,TRBJ2-1,-
CAIGWRGGIYNEQYF,TGTGCCATCGGTTGGCGCGGGGGGATCTACAATGAGCAGTACTTC,TRBV10-3,once,TRBJ2-5,TRBD2
CATTLSTEHTEAFF,TGCGCCACCACCTTGTCTACAGAGCACACTGAAGCTTTCTTT,TRBV10-2,few,TRBJ1-1,-
CASKRGTGREKLFF,TGTGCCAGTAAACGGGGGACAGGGCGCGAAAAACTGTTTTTT,TRBV19,once,TRBJ1-4,TRBD1
CASVRVEYGYTF,TGTGCCAGCGTTCGGGTAGAGTATGGCTACACCTTC,TRBV6-1,few,TRBJ1-2,-
CASSQDPLPQGSNYGYTF,TGCGCCAGCAGCCAAGACCCCTTGCCTCAGGGGTCTAACTATGGCTACACCTTC,TRBV4-1,-,TRBJ1-2,-
CSARELTQGNEQYF,TGCAGTGCTAGAGAACTTACCCAGGGGAACGAGCAGTACTTC,TRBV20-1,few,TRBJ2-7,-
CASSSKRSGANVLTF,TGTGCCAGCAGTTCTAAACGCTCTGGGGCCAACGTCCTGACTTTC,TRBV2,-,TRBJ2-6,-
CASSEYRGSMDEQFF,TGCGCCAGCAGTGAGTACCGCGGGAGTATGGATGAGCAGTTCTTC,TRBV10-1,few,TRBJ2-1,TRBD2